This is a list of T cell receptor beta chains from one sample in a study of OX40 agonist ivuxolimab in advanced cancers. Clones were read by immunoSEQ multiplex PCR, and TCRdb kept only the in-frame ones, dropping some. The table records about 86,000 clones, around nine tenths of them present only once. Sequenced here: CD4+ or CD8+ T cells sorted from blood, sampled in a trial of the OX40 agonist ivuxolimab. Receptors originate from an adult with an advanced solid tumor such as melanoma, head and neck, liver or kidney cancer. The CDR3 runs from the conserved cysteine through the conserved F or W. D genes are given only for firm matches. Expanded clones are given a class, and other clones once, few, many or no size at all.

>.|TRBD2|TRBJ2-1|TRBV11-2
CASSLEVAGGNEQFF
TGTGCCAGCAGCTTAGAAGTAGCGGGGGGAAATGAGCAGTTCTTC
>.|TRBD2|TRBJ2-1|TRBV4-1
CASSQPPGTSGRSNEQFF
TGCGCCAGCAGCCAGCCCCCAGGGACTAGCGGGAGGAGCAATGAGCAGTTCTTC
>once|TRBD1|TRBJ1-1|TRBV4-3
CASSQQGAGTEAFF
TGCGCCAGCAGCCAACAGGGGGCAGGGACTGAAGCTTTCTTT
>.|.|TRBJ2-3|TRBV7-2
CASSLPTLGTDTQYF
TGTGCCAGCAGCTTACCGACCTTAGGCACAGATACGCAGTATTTT
>.|.|TRBJ2-5|TRBV7-9
CASSFTDSQETQYF
TGTGCCAGCAGCTTTACGGATTCCCAAGAGACCCAGTACTTC
>.|.|TRBJ2-1|TRBV7-9
CASSPRGYNEQFF
TGTGCCAGCAGCCCCAGGGGCTACAATGAGCAGTTCTTC
>.|.|TRBJ2-7|TRBV5-4
CASSPRQSSYEQYF
TGTGCCAGCAGCCCAAGACAGAGTTCCTACGAGCAGTACTTC
>.|TRBD1|TRBJ1-1|TRBV5-4
CASSLATGGTEAFF
TGTGCCAGCAGCTTGGCGACAGGGGGCACTGAAGCTTTCTTT
>.|TRBD1|TRBJ2-1|TRBV5-6
CASSSSGTGARNEQFF
TGTGCCAGCAGCTCATCCGGGACAGGGGCTCGCAATGAGCAGTTCTTC
>.|.|TRBJ1-5|TRBV5-1
CASSSQGGNQPQHF
TGCGCCAGCAGCTCTCAGGGTGGGAATCAGCCCCAGCATTTT
>.|.|TRBJ1-5|TRBV18
CASSPGGSNQPQHF
TGTGCCAGCTCACCAGGGGGGAGCAATCAGCCCCAGCATTTT
>.|TRBD1|TRBJ1-4|TRBV2
CASSEDRGQQNEKLFF
TGTGCCAGCAGTGAAGACAGGGGGCAACAAAATGAAAAACTGTTTTTT
>.|TRBD1|TRBJ1-2|TRBV5-5
CASSPQGGVAGYTF
TGTGCCAGCAGCCCTCAGGGGGGGGTCGCTGGCTACACCTTC
>.|.|TRBJ2-5|TRBV7-9
CASSFSGQETQYF
TGTGCCAGCAGCTTCAGTGGCCAAGAGACCCAGTACTTC
>.|.|TRBJ2-3|TRBV15
CATSRDKRYRDTQYF
TGTGCCACCAGCAGAGATAAGAGATACAGGGATACGCAGTATTTT
>.|.|TRBJ2-1|TRBV4-3
CASSLTGGFYNEQFF
TGCGCCAGCAGCCTCACGGGGGGCTTCTACAATGAGCAGTTCTTC
>once|TRBD2|TRBJ2-5|TRBV19
CASRQLAGGGETQYF
TGTGCCAGTAGACAACTAGCGGGAGGGGGAGAGACCCAGTACTTC
>.|.|TRBJ1-1|TRBV9
CASSVEPNTEAFF
TGTGCCAGCAGCGTAGAACCGAACACTGAAGCTTTCTTT
>.|.|TRBJ2-3|TRBV7-9
CASSLVQTDTQYF
TGTGCCAGCAGCTTAGTACAGACAGATACGCAGTATTTT
>.|TRBD2|TRBJ2-5|TRBV5-1
CASSPGLVSDF
TGCGCCAGCAGCCCAGGACTAGTTAGTGACTTC
>.|.|TRBJ2-3|TRBV29-1
CSVGSTRTDTQYF
TGCAGCGTCGGGAGCACGAGAACAGATACGCAGTATTTT
>once|.|TRBJ2-3|TRBV15
CATSRDVRPTQYF
TGTGCCACCAGCAGAGATGTGCGCCCTACGCAGTATTTT
>.|TRBD2|TRBJ2-2|TRBV19
CASSIRRTSGGADTGELFF
TGTGCCAGTAGTATAAGGAGGACTAGCGGGGGGGCCGACACCGGGGAGCTGTTTTTT
>.|.|TRBJ2-1|TRBV28
CASKGASRGYNEQFF
TGTGCCAGCAAAGGGGCCTCGCGGGGCTACAATGAGCAGTTCTTC
>.|.|TRBJ2-2|TRBV2
CASSDWENTGELFF
TGTGCCAGCAGTGATTGGGAGAACACCGGGGAGCTGTTTTTT
>.|.|TRBJ1-1|TRBV19
CASSMIRDEAFF
TGTGCCAGTAGTATGATTCGGGATGAAGCTTTCTTT
>.|.|TRBJ2-5|TRBV4-2
CASSLAGLWETQYF
TGTGCCAGCAGCCTGGCGGGACTTTGGGAGACCCAGTACTTC
>.|.|TRBJ2-3|TRBV30
CAWNLGTDTQYF
TGTGCCTGGAATTTGGGCACAGATACGCAGTATTTT
>.|.|TRBJ1-2|TRBV15
CATSRDLGGYGYTF
TGTGCCACCAGCAGAGATTTGGGGGGATATGGCTACACCTTC
>once|TRBD2|TRBJ2-1|TRBV15
CATSRDRTSYNEQFF
TGTGCCACCAGCAGAGACAGGACTAGCTACAATGAGCAGTTCTTC
>.|.|TRBJ1-2|TRBV6-1
CASSFQGFGYTF
TGTGCCAGCAGTTTTCAGGGATTCGGCTACACCTTC
>.|TRBD1|TRBJ2-7|TRBV4-3
CASSLDRGHEQYF
TGCGCCAGCAGCCTGGACAGGGGCCACGAGCAGTACTTC
>once|.|TRBJ2-1|TRBV9
CASSVGTGSGWAEQFF
TGTGCCAGCAGCGTAGGAACAGGGTCGGGTTGGGCTGAGCAGTTCTTC
>.|.|TRBJ2-5|TRBV6-5
CASRPRERRETQYF
TGTGCCAGCAGGCCCCGAGAGCGGCGAGAGACCCAGTACTTC
>.|TRBD2|TRBJ2-2|TRBV11-3
CASSLGVGGLAEQNTGELFF
TGTGCCAGCAGCTTAGGAGTTGGGGGACTAGCGGAACAGAACACCGGGGAGCTGTTTTTT
>.|TRBD1|TRBJ1-6|TRBV11-2
CASSLAGGSTSSPLHF
TGTGCCAGCAGCTTAGCAGGGGGTTCAACGTCATCACCCCTCCACTTT
>few|TRBD2|TRBJ2-3|TRBV29-1
CSVEDGSGRLDTQYF
TGCAGCGTTGAAGACGGTAGCGGGAGATTAGATACGCAGTATTTT
>few|.|TRBJ1-4|TRBV15
CATSRVGGVAEKLFF
TGTGCCACCAGCAGAGTAGGGGGGGTTGCGGAAAAACTGTTTTTT
>.|TRBD2|TRBJ2-5|TRBV7-9
CASSLNLAGQETQYF
TGTGCCAGCAGCTTAAATCTAGCGGGACAAGAGACCCAGTACTTC
>.|TRBD1|TRBJ2-7|TRBV7-3
CASSLGTGGAYEQYF
TGTGCCAGCAGCTTAGGGACAGGGGGAGCCTACGAGCAGTACTTC
>.|.|TRBJ2-1|TRBV4-3
CASSQERNSYNEQFF
TGCGCCAGCAGCCAAGAAAGGAACAGTTACAATGAGCAGTTCTTC